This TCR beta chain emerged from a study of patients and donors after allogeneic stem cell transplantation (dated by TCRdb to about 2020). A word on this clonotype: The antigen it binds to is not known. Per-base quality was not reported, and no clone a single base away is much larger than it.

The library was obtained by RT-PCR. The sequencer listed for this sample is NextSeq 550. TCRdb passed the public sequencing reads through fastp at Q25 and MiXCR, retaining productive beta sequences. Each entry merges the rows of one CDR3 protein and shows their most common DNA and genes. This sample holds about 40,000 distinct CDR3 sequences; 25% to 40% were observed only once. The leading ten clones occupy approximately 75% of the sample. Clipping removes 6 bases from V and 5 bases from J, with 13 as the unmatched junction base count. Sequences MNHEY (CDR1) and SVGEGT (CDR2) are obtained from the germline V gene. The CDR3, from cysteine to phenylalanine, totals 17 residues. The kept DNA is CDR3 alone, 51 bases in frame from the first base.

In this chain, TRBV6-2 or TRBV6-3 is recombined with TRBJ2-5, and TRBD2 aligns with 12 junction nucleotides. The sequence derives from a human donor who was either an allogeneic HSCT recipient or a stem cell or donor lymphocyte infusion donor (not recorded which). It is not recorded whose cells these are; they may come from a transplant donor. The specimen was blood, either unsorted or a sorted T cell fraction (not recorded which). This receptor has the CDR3 CASRTSGGYQGQETQYF. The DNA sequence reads TGTGCCAGCAGGACTAGCGGGGGATACCAGGGCCAGGAGACCCAGTACTTC.